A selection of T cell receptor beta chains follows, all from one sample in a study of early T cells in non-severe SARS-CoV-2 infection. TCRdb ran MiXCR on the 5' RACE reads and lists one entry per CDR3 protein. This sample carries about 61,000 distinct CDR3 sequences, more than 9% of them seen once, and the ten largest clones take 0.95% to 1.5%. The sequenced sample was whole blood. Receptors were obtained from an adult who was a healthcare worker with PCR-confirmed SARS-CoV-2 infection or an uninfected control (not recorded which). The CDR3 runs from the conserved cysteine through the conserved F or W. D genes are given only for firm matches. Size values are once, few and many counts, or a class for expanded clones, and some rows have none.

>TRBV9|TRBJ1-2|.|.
CASSPLGSGGGYTF
TGTGCCAGCAGCCCCCTTGGGTCCGGAGGCGGCTACACCTTC
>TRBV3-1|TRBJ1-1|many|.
CASSLWENTEAFF
TGTGCCAGCAGCCTTTGGGAGAACACTGAAGCTTTCTTT
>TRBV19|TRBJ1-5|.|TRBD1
CASQDGDRFSNQPQHF
TGTGCCAGTCAGGACGGGGACAGGTTTAGCAATCAGCCCCAGCATTTT
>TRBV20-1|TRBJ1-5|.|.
CSARVSRGNQPQHF
TGCAGTGCTAGAGTGTCCAGGGGCAATCAGCCCCAGCATTTT
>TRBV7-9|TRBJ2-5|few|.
CASSFYVLRFQGQETQYF
TGTGCCAGCAGCTTTTACGTCCTCCGATTCCAGGGCCAAGAGACCCAGTACTTC
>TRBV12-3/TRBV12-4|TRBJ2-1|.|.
CASSLTGSYNEQFF
TGTGCCAGCAGTTTGACAGGCTCCTACAATGAGCAGTTCTTC
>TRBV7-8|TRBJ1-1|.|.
CASSLEAVTPEAFF
TGTGCCAGCAGCTTAGAGGCCGTTACGCCTGAAGCTTTCTTT
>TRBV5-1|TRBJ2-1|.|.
CASSVRERREQFF
TGCGCCAGCAGCGTCAGGGAGCGTCGAGAGCAGTTCTTC
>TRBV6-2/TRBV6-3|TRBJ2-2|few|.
CASSRNTGELFF
TGTGCCAGCAGCCGGAACACCGGGGAGCTGTTTTTT
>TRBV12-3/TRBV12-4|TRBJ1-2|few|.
CASSSTPNYGYTF
TGTGCCAGCAGTTCTACTCCTAACTATGGCTACACCTTC
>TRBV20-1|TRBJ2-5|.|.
CSARADSKYQETQYF
TGCAGTGCTAGAGCGGACTCCAAGTACCAAGAGACCCAGTACTTC
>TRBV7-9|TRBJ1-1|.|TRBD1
CASRKQGATEAFF
TGTGCCAGCAGGAAACAGGGGGCAACTGAAGCTTTCTTT
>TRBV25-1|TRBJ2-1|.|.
CASSDHRFSSYIEQFF
TGTGCCAGCAGTGACCACCGGTTTAGCTCCTACATTGAGCAGTTCTTC
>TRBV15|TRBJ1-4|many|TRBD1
CATSRDWGQNEKLFF
TGTGCCACCAGCAGAGATTGGGGACAGAATGAAAAACTGTTTTTT
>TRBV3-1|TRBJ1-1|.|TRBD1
CASSSYRGQIEKTEAFF
TGTGCCAGCAGCTCATACAGGGGGCAGATCGAAAAGACTGAAGCTTTCTTT
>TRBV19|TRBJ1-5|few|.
CASSMINQPQHF
TGTGCCAGTAGTATGATCAATCAGCCCCAGCATTTT
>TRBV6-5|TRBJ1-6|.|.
CASSSGLQSSYNSPLHF
TGTGCCAGCAGTTCGGGCCTACAAAGCTCCTATAATTCACCCCTCCACTTT
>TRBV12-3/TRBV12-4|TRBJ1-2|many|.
CASRISQNYGYTF
TGTGCCAGCAGGATCAGCCAGAACTATGGCTACACCTTC
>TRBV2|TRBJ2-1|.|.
CAVRLQSSYNEQFF
TGTGCCGTCCGACTCCAGAGCTCCTACAATGAGCAGTTCTTC
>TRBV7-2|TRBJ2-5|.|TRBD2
CASSPRGLAGAYVSQYF
TGTGCCAGCAGCCCCCGGGGACTAGCGGGGGCCTATGTGTCCCAGTACTTC
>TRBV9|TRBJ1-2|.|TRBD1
CASSPGTGNYGYTF
TGTGCCAGCAGCCCAGGGACAGGGAACTATGGCTACACCTTC
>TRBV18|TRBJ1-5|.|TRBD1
CASSSRQGANQPQHF
TGTGCCAGCTCATCCAGACAGGGGGCCAATCAGCCCCAGCATTTT
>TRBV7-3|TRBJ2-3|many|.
CASSSRGAPPLNTQYF
TGTGCCAGCAGCAGCCGGGGGGCCCCTCCATTAAATACGCAGTATTTT